The rows below give T cell receptor beta chains drawn from one sample of a study of beta chain features in type 1 diabetes. Profiling relied on immunoSEQ multiplex PCR, and the TCRdb table lists in-frame clones only, not all of them. The table has 200,000 to 250,000 clones, around 26% seen once. Sequenced input: central memory CD4+ T cells from blood. Receptors were obtained from a man aged 25 to 45 in good health. Both conserved end residues are part of each CDR3. A D gene is named only where the DNA matches it firmly. Some rows mark clone size as missing; the rest say once, few, many or name a class of expanded clone.

>TRBV30|TRBD1|TRBJ1-2|few
TGTGCCTGGAGTGATCCAGGGACAGGGGAACGTCGTGGCTACACCTTC
CAWSDPGTGERRGYTF
>TRBV2|TRBD1|TRBJ1-2|few
TGTGCCAGCAGTGCGATACAGGGGACCTCCTATGGCTACACCTTC
CASSAIQGTSYGYTF
>TRBV5-4|TRBD2|TRBJ2-5|.
TGTGCCAGCAGCTTGCCAGCGGGAGAGAGGGAGACCCAGTACTTC
CASSLPAGERETQYF
>TRBV7-2|.|TRBJ2-3|.
TGTGCCAGCTCGTCAGAGTTCACAGATACGCAGTATTTT
CASSSEFTDTQYF
>TRBV5-4|TRBD1|TRBJ2-7|many
TGTGCCAGCAGCTTGGGGACAGGGGTGTACGAGCAGTACTTC
CASSLGTGVYEQYF
>TRBV29-1|.|TRBJ2-4|.
TGCAGCGCCCGACTAGCCAAAAACATTCAGTACTTC
CSARLAKNIQYF
>TRBV28|TRBD1|TRBJ2-6|.
TGTGCCAGCAGTTTAGCGGGGACAGGGGGCTCTGGGGCCAACGTCCTGACTTTC
CASSLAGTGGSGANVLTF
>TRBV30|TRBD1|TRBJ2-7|few
TGTGCCTGGAGTGCGACAGGGCCCCACGAGCAGTACTTC
CAWSATGPHEQYF
>TRBV18|.|TRBJ2-7|few
TGTGCCAGCTCACTATACCGGGACGAAACCTACGAGCAGTACTTC
CASSLYRDETYEQYF
>TRBV5-1|.|TRBJ2-6|few
TGCGCCAGCAGCTTAGATTCCGGGGCCAACGTCCTGACTTTC
CASSLDSGANVLTF
>TRBV15|.|TRBJ1-1|once
TGTGCCACCAGCATACCTAGAGGTGGCACTGAAGCTTTCTTT
CATSIPRGGTEAFF